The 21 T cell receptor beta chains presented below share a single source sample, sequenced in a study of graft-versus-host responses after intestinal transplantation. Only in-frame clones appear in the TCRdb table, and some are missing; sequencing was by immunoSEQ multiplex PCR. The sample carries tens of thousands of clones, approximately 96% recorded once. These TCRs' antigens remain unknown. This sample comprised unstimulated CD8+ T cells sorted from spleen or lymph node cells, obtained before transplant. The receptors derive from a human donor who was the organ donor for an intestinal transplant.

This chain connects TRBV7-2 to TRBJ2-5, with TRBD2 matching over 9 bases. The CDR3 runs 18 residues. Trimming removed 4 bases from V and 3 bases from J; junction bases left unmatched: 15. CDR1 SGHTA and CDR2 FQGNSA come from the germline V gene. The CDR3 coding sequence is TGTGCCAGCAGCTACCGACTAGCCTCTAGCGGGGCTAAAGAGACCCAGTACTTC. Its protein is CASSYRLASSGAKETQYF.

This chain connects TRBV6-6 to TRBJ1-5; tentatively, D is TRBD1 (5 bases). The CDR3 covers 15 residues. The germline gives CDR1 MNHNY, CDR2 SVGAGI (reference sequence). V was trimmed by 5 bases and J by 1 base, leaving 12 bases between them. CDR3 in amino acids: CASSQGFSSNQPQHF. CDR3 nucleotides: TGTGCCAGCAGTCAGGGTTTCTCGAGCAATCAGCCCCAGCATTTT.

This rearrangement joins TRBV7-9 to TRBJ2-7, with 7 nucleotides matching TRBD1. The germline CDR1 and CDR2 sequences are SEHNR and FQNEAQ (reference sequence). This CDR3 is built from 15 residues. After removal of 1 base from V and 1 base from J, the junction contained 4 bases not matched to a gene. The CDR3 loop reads CASSLVDRESYEQYF. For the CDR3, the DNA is TGTGCCAGCAGCTTAGTAGACAGGGAGTCCTACGAGCAGTACTTC.

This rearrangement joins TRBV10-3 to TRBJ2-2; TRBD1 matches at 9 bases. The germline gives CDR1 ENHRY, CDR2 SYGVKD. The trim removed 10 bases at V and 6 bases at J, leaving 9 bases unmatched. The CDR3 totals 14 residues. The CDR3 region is CASTGQGIAGELFF. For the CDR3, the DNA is TGTGCCAGTACCGGACAGGGGATCGCCGGGGAGCTGTTTTTT.

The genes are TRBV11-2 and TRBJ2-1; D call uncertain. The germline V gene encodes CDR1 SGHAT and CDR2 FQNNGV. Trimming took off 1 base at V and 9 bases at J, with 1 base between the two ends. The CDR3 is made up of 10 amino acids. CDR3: CASSLGEQFF. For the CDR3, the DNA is TGTGCCAGCAGCTTAGGTGAGCAGTTCTTC.

This CDR3 reads CASRVGGIGFPLNTEAFF. The CDR3 nucleotides read TGTGCCAGCAGGGTCGGCGGGATCGGATTCCCATTGAACACTGAAGCTTTCTTT. The chain uses TRBV7-9 and TRBJ1-1, with D unclear. The V end lost 6 bases, the J end lost 0 bases, and 23 bases lay between the germline ends. Germline V gene data show CDR1 as SEHNR and CDR2 as FQNEAQ (reference sequence). The CDR3 is 18 residues long.

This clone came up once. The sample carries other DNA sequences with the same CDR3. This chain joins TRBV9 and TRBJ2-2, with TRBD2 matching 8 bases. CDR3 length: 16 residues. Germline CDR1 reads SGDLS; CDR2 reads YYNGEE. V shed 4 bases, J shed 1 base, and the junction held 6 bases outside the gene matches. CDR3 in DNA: TGTGCCAGCAGCCGGGTGGCGGGGGGGAACACCGGGGAGCTGTTTTTT. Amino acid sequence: CASSRVAGGNTGELFF.

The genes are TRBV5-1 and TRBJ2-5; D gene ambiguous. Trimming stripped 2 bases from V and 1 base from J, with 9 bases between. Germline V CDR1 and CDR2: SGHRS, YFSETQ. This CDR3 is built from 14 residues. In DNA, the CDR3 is TGCGCCAGCAGCTTTTATTGGGTCCAAGAGACCCAGTACTTC. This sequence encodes CASSFYWVQETQYF.

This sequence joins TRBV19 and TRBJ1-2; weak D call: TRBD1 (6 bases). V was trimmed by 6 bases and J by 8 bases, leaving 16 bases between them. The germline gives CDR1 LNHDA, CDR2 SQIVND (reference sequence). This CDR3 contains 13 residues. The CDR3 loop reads CASSPAGAQGYTF. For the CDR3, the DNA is TGTGCCAGTAGCCCCGCGGGGGCGCAGGGCTACACCTTC.

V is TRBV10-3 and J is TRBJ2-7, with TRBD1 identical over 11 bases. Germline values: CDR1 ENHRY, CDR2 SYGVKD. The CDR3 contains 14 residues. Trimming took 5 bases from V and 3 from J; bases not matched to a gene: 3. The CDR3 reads CAISSGTGGYEQYF. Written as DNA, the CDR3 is TGTGCCATCAGTTCCGGGACAGGGGGCTACGAGCAGTACTTC.

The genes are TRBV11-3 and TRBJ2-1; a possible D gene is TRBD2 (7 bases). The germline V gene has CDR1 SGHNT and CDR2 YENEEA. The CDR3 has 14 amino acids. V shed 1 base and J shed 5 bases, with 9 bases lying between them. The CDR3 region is CASSLGGGDNEQFF. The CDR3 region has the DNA TGTGCCAGCAGCTTAGGGGGGGGCGACAATGAGCAGTTCTTC.

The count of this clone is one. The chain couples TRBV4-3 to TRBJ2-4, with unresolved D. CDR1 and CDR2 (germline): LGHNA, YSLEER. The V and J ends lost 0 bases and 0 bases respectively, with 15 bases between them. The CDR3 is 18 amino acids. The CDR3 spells CASSQDCCSPIAKNIQYF. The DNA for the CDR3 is TGCGCCAGCAGCCAAGATTGTTGCTCCCCTATAGCCAAAAACATTCAGTACTTC.

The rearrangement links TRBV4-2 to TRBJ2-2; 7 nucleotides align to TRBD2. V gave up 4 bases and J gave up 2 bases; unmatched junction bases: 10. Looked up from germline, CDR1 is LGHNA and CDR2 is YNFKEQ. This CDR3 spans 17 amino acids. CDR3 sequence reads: CASSPSPSGLNTGELFF. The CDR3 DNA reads TGTGCCAGCAGCCCCAGCCCTAGCGGACTAAACACCGGGGAGCTGTTTTTT.

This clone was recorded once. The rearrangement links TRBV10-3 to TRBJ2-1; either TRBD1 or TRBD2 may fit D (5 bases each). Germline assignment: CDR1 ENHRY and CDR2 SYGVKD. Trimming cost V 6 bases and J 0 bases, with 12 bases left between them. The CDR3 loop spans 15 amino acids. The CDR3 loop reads CAIRYRDGSYNEQFF. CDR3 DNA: TGTGCCATCAGATACCGGGACGGCTCCTACAATGAGCAGTTCTTC.

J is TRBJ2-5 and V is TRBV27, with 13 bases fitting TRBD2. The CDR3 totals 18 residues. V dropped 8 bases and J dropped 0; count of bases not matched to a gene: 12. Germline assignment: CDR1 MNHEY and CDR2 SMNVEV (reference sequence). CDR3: CASGTRLAGGQYQETQYF. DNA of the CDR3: TGTGCCAGCGGCACACGACTAGCGGGGGGACAGTACCAAGAGACCCAGTACTTC.

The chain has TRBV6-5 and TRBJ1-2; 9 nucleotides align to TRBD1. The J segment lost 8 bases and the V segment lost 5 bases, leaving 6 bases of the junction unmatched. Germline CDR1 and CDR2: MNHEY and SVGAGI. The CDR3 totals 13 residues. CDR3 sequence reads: CASSGQGMRGYTF. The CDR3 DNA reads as TGTGCCAGCAGTGGACAGGGGATGCGGGGCTACACCTTC.

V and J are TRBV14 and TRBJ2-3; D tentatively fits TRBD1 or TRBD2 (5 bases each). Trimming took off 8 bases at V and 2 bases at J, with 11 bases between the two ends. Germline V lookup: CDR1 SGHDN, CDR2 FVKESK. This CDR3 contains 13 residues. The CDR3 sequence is CASGEGITDTQYF. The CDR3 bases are TGTGCCAGCGGCGAGGGGATCACAGATACGCAGTATTTT.

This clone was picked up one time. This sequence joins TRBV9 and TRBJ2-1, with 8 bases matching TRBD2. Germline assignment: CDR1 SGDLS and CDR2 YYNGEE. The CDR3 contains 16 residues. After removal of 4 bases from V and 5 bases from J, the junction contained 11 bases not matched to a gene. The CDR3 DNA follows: TGTGCCAGCAGCTCCAGCGGGGGCTACGTCGACAATGAGCAGTTCTTC. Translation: CASSSSGGYVDNEQFF.

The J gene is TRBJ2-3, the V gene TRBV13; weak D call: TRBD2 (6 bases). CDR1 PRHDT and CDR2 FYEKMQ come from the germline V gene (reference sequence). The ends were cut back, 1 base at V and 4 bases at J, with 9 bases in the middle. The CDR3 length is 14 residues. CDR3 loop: CASSLDSSADTQYF. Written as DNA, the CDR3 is TGTGCCAGCAGCTTAGATTCTAGCGCAGATACGCAGTATTTT. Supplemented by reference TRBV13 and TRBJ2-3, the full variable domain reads AAGVIQSPRHLIKEKRETATLKCYPIPRHDTVYWYQQGPGQDPQFLISFYEKMQSDKGSIPDRFSAQQFSDYHSELNMSSLELGDSALYFCASSLDSSADTQYFGPGTRLTVL.

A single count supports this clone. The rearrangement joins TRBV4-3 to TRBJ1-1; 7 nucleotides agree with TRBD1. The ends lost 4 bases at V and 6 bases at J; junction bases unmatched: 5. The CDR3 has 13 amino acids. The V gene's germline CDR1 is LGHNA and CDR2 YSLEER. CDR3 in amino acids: CASSLNRGSEAFF. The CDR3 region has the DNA TGCGCCAGCAGCCTGAACAGGGGATCTGAAGCTTTCTTT.

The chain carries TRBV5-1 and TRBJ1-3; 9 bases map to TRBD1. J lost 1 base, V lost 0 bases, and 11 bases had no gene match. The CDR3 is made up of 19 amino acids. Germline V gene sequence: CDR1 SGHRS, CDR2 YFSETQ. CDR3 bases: TGCGCCAGCAGCTTGGCCTGGGACAGGGAACAGATTTCTGGAAACACCATATATTTT. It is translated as CASSLAWDREQISGNTIYF.